This T cell receptor beta chain is from a study of OX40 agonist ivuxolimab in advanced cancers. Study information: Partial responses, seen in three patients, involved one hepatocellular carcinoma and two cutaneous melanomas. Findings and caveats of the study: Both blood CD4+ and CD8+ T cells showed clonal growth by week 6 at 0.1 to 3.0 mg/kg. There were, on average, more expanded clones in CD8+ T cells than in CD4+.

CDR1 PRHDT and CDR2 FYEKMQ come from the germline V gene (reference sequence). Between the trimmed V and J ends, which lost 5 bases and 3 bases, there was a span of 19 bases. The CDR3 consists of 16 residues. Regarding this clone: What it recognizes is unknown.

Data came from immunoSEQ multiplex PCR; TCRdb stores just in-frame clones and leaves some out. The repertoire holds about 14,000 clones, with about 80% as singletons. The rearrangement links TRBV13 to TRBJ1-1; no clear D gene. This specimen consisted of CD4+ or CD8+ T cells sorted from blood, obtained in a trial of the OX40 agonist ivuxolimab. The origin of this receptor is an adult with an advanced solid tumor such as melanoma, head and neck, liver or kidney cancer. As DNA, the CDR3 is TGTGCCAGCAGCCCCACGGGAGAGGAATTGTACACTGAAGCTTTCTTT. Residues: CASSPTGEELYTEAFF. The full variable domain, with the rest looked up from reference TRBV13 and TRBJ1-1, is AAGVIQSPRHLIKEKRETATLKCYPIPRHDTVYWYQQGPGQDPQFLISFYEKMQSDKGSIPDRFSAQQFSDYHSELNMSSLELGDSALYFCASSPTGEELYTEAFFGQGTRLTVV.